This T cell receptor (beta chain) appears in the sequencing data of a study of blood T cell repertoires in COVID-19. As for the study in general: Collection of acute and convalescent COVID-19 samples took place in the United States, Italy and Spain. T cells, B-cell-depleted T cells, or PBMCs supplied cDNA or gDNA.

Per the original data handling: The assay estimated nucleated cells by amplifying reference gene primers. This table comes from immunoSEQ multiplex PCR, and its TCRdb copy is limited to in-frame clones, with some not included. The DNA was the basis for D and trimming; V, J and clone size are from that table. This sample carries roughly 250,000 clones, approximately 86% of them seen once, and the ten largest clones take just over 7%. The CDR3 has 19 residues. Trimming cost V 4 bases and J 0 bases; bases outside gene matches: 15. The germline V gene has CDR1 SGHRS and CDR2 YFSETQ. This chain connects TRBV5-1 to TRBJ2-1; TRBD1 aligns across 8 bases. The TCR was taken from a man aged 55 to 70 who had recovered from COVID-19. The sequenced material came from peripheral blood. CDR3 sequence: CASSGGTGDIWGSYNEQFF. In nucleotides, the CDR3 is TGCGCCAGCAGCGGAGGGACAGGAGATATTTGGGGCTCCTACAATGAGCAGTTCTTC.